The rows below give T cell receptor beta chains drawn from one sample of a study of blood T cell repertoires in COVID-19. TCRdb's table, derived via immunoSEQ multiplex PCR, lists solely in-frame clones and lacks some. The sample lists 150,000 to 250,000 clones, just under 85% seen once, with about 6.9% in the top ten. Material: peripheral blood. The receptor set was obtained from a human donor with acute or convalescent COVID-19. The donor label of this sample is uncertain. The CDR3 runs from the conserved cysteine through the conserved F or W. Fields, in order: V gene, CDR3 length, J gene, D gene, clone size, CDR3 protein, CDR3 DNA. D genes are given only for firm matches. Only part of the rows carry a size: once, few, many, or a class if the clone is expanded.

v_call: TRBV25-1; cdr3_length: 15; j_call: TRBJ2-3; d_call: .; clone_size: .; cdr3_aa: CASSEWGQRGDTQYF; cdr3_nt: TGTGCCAGCAGTGAATGGGGACAGCGGGGGGATACGCAGTATTTT
v_call: TRBV11-3; cdr3_length: 15; j_call: TRBJ2-7; d_call: TRBD2; clone_size: .; cdr3_aa: CASSPRAGGSYEQYF; cdr3_nt: TGTGCCAGCAGCCCAAGGGCGGGAGGCTCCTACGAGCAGTACTTC
v_call: TRBV18; cdr3_length: 17; j_call: TRBJ2-6; d_call: TRBD2; clone_size: .; cdr3_aa: CASSPSGGGSGANVLTF; cdr3_nt: TGTGCCAGCTCCCCTAGCGGGGGGGGGTCTGGGGCCAACGTCCTGACTTTC
v_call: TRBV6-5; cdr3_length: 14; j_call: TRBJ2-5; d_call: .; clone_size: .; cdr3_aa: CASRTTQTQETQYF; cdr3_nt: TGTGCCAGCAGGACGACACAGACCCAAGAGACCCAGTACTTC
v_call: TRBV11-3; cdr3_length: 15; j_call: TRBJ2-2; d_call: .; clone_size: .; cdr3_aa: CASSLDGEKTGELFF; cdr3_nt: TGTGCCAGCAGCTTAGACGGGGAGAAAACCGGGGAGCTGTTTTTT
v_call: TRBV11-3; cdr3_length: 16; j_call: TRBJ2-1; d_call: TRBD2; clone_size: .; cdr3_aa: CASSFSAGGSWNEQFF; cdr3_nt: TGTGCCAGCAGCTTCTCAGCGGGAGGCAGTTGGAATGAGCAGTTCTTC
v_call: TRBV18; cdr3_length: 15; j_call: TRBJ1-4; d_call: TRBD1; clone_size: once; cdr3_aa: CASSPVTGRNEKLFF; cdr3_nt: TGTGCCAGCTCACCAGTGACAGGGAGAAATGAAAAACTGTTTTTT
v_call: TRBV5-6; cdr3_length: 16; j_call: TRBJ1-1; d_call: TRBD1; clone_size: .; cdr3_aa: CASSPGETRGVTEAFF; cdr3_nt: TGTGCCAGCAGTCCGGGGGAAACCAGGGGGGTAACTGAAGCTTTCTTT
v_call: TRBV7-3; cdr3_length: 15; j_call: TRBJ2-1; d_call: .; clone_size: .; cdr3_aa: CASSPQGSSYNEQFF; cdr3_nt: TGTGCCAGCAGTCCACAGGGTAGCTCCTACAATGAGCAGTTCTTC
v_call: TRBV10-3; cdr3_length: 15; j_call: TRBJ1-1; d_call: .; clone_size: few; cdr3_aa: CAISTTGGVVTEAFF; cdr3_nt: TGTGCCATCAGTACCACAGGAGGGGTAGTTACTGAAGCTTTCTTT
v_call: TRBV7-3; cdr3_length: 15; j_call: TRBJ2-7; d_call: TRBD2; clone_size: .; cdr3_aa: CASSFLAGDTYEQYF; cdr3_nt: TGTGCCAGCAGCTTTCTAGCGGGGGACACCTACGAGCAGTACTTC
v_call: TRBV4-1; cdr3_length: 17; j_call: TRBJ2-7; d_call: TRBD2; clone_size: .; cdr3_aa: CASSPRLAGGKSYEQYF; cdr3_nt: TGCGCCAGCAGCCCCCGACTAGCGGGAGGGAAATCCTACGAGCAGTACTTC
v_call: TRBV2; cdr3_length: 14; j_call: TRBJ1-4; d_call: TRBD1; clone_size: few; cdr3_aa: CASSLTGANEKLFF; cdr3_nt: TGTGCCAGCAGTTTGACAGGGGCTAATGAAAAACTGTTTTTT
v_call: TRBV6-6; cdr3_length: 15; j_call: TRBJ1-2; d_call: TRBD1; clone_size: .; cdr3_aa: CASSYGGQGARGYTF; cdr3_nt: TGTGCCAGCAGTTACGGGGGACAGGGGGCGCGGGGCTACACCTTC
v_call: TRBV5-1; cdr3_length: 13; j_call: TRBJ1-2; d_call: .; clone_size: .; cdr3_aa: CASSPTGNYGYTF; cdr3_nt: TGCGCCAGCAGCCCCACGGGTAACTATGGCTACACCTTC
v_call: TRBV7-2; cdr3_length: 13; j_call: TRBJ1-5; d_call: .; clone_size: .; cdr3_aa: CASSPRFDQPQHF; cdr3_nt: TGTGCCAGCAGCCCCCGGTTCGATCAGCCCCAGCATTTT
v_call: TRBV19; cdr3_length: 14; j_call: TRBJ1-1; d_call: TRBD1; clone_size: .; cdr3_aa: CASSISGGATRAFF; cdr3_nt: TGTGCCAGTAGTATCTCAGGGGGCGCGACGAGAGCTTTCTTT
v_call: TRBV19; cdr3_length: 13; j_call: TRBJ2-3; d_call: .; clone_size: .; cdr3_aa: CASRTTLTDTQYF; cdr3_nt: TGTGCCAGTAGGACAACACTTACAGATACGCAGTATTTT
v_call: TRBV6-6; cdr3_length: 15; j_call: TRBJ2-5; d_call: TRBD2; clone_size: .; cdr3_aa: CASSYQLAGEETQYF; cdr3_nt: TGTGCCAGCAGTTACCAACTAGCGGGAGAAGAGACCCAGTACTTC
v_call: TRBV24-1; cdr3_length: 16; j_call: TRBJ2-2; d_call: .; clone_size: once; cdr3_aa: CATSDSRGANTGELFF; cdr3_nt: TGTGCCACCAGTGATTCCAGGGGTGCGAACACCGGGGAGCTGTTTTTT
v_call: TRBV29-1; cdr3_length: 15; j_call: TRBJ2-1; d_call: TRBD2; clone_size: medium-sized; cdr3_aa: CSVERASGVYNEQFF; cdr3_nt: TGCAGCGTTGAGAGGGCTAGCGGGGTGTACAATGAGCAGTTCTTC
v_call: TRBV27; cdr3_length: 14; j_call: TRBJ1-1; d_call: .; clone_size: .; cdr3_aa: CASTANRGWTEAFF; cdr3_nt: TGTGCCAGCACAGCTAATCGAGGCTGGACTGAAGCTTTCTTT
v_call: TRBV6-2/TRBV6-3; cdr3_length: 14; j_call: TRBJ1-5; d_call: .; clone_size: .; cdr3_aa: CASSYAGYYQPQHF; cdr3_nt: TGTGCCAGCAGTTACGCCGGGTATTATCAGCCCCAGCATTTT
v_call: TRBV12-3/TRBV12-4; cdr3_length: 13; j_call: TRBJ1-5; d_call: .; clone_size: .; cdr3_aa: CARSQVSNQPQHF; cdr3_nt: TGTGCCAGATCGCAGGTAAGCAATCAGCCCCAGCATTTT
v_call: TRBV4-1; cdr3_length: 16; j_call: TRBJ2-7; d_call: .; clone_size: .; cdr3_aa: CASSQEGRAPTYEQYF; cdr3_nt: TGCGCCAGCAGCCAAGAAGGCAGGGCCCCCACCTACGAGCAGTACTTC
v_call: TRBV6-2/TRBV6-3; cdr3_length: 18; j_call: TRBJ1-5; d_call: .; clone_size: .; cdr3_aa: CASSSDQGGFKGNQPQHF; cdr3_nt: TGTGCCAGCAGTTCGGATCAGGGAGGCTTTAAGGGAAATCAGCCCCAGCATTTT
v_call: TRBV5-4; cdr3_length: 15; j_call: TRBJ2-1; d_call: .; clone_size: .; cdr3_aa: CASSLETGPYNEQFF; cdr3_nt: TGTGCCAGCAGCTTGGAAACGGGTCCCTACAATGAGCAGTTCTTC
v_call: TRBV19; cdr3_length: 14; j_call: TRBJ1-6; d_call: .; clone_size: .; cdr3_aa: CASSRGSANSPLHF; cdr3_nt: TGTGCCAGTAGCAGGGGCTCCGCCAATTCACCCCTCCACTTT
v_call: TRBV12-2; cdr3_length: 16; j_call: TRBJ1-1; d_call: .; clone_size: .; cdr3_aa: CASRLVVGVVNTEAFF; cdr3_nt: TGTGCAAGTCGCTTAGTAGTCGGGGTAGTGAACACTGAAGCTTTCTTT
v_call: TRBV29-1; cdr3_length: 14; j_call: TRBJ1-2; d_call: .; clone_size: .; cdr3_aa: CSASTGLGTGGYTF; cdr3_nt: TGCAGCGCTTCAACAGGCCTCGGAACGGGTGGCTACACCTTC
v_call: TRBV6-1; cdr3_length: 18; j_call: TRBJ2-5; d_call: TRBD2; clone_size: .; cdr3_aa: CASSVDRLAGPGGETQYF; cdr3_nt: TGTGCCAGCAGTGTCGATAGGCTAGCGGGTCCGGGGGGGGAGACCCAGTACTTC
v_call: TRBV19; cdr3_length: 18; j_call: TRBJ2-4; d_call: TRBD1; clone_size: .; cdr3_aa: CASRTGTGSRLSENIQYF; cdr3_nt: TGTGCCAGTAGAACTGGGACAGGCAGCCGGTTATCGGAAAACATTCAGTACTTC